This T cell receptor (beta chain) was retrieved from a study of Ad26.COV2.S vaccination and SARS-CoV-2 variants. Study observations and caveats: The placebo group had lower spike-specific TCR breadth than the vaccine recipients did. Total T cell responses may have been underestimated by the TCR breadth and depth analyses.

CDR1 MGHDK and CDR2 SYGVNS come from the germline V gene. V lost 2 bases, J lost 1 base, and 8 bases lay in between. The CDR3 runs to 14 residues. Some clones are missing from TCRdb's copy, which holds only in-frame ones; the method was immunoSEQ multiplex PCR. The repertoire includes some 350,000 clones, 92% of them detected once, and 3.9% sits in the top ten. Comments on this clone: What it binds is not known.

This TCR was recovered from a human donor who had recovered from COVID-19. The chain links TRBV25-1 to TRBJ1-1; D unclear. Sequencing was performed on peripheral blood, taken after recovery from COVID-19. The CDR3 is CASSEHWGNTEAFF. DNA for the CDR3: TGTGCCAGCAGTGAACACTGGGGGAACACTGAAGCTTTCTTT.